These 15 T cell receptor beta chains came from one sample sequenced in a study of sequential checkpoint blockade in melanoma. Assay used: immunoSEQ multiplex PCR; TCRdb lists only in-frame clones, some missing. The data show 20,000 or so clones, approximately 73% seen once. Treatment given: randomized to nivolumab then ipilimumab (arm A) or the reverse (arm B). The material was CD8+ T cells sorted from blood (inferred from file names), obtained from a patient given nivolumab and ipilimumab in sequence. All receptors derive from a human donor with melanoma.

This clone occurred once. The CDR3 here is CASSISQGAHEKLFF. The CDR3 DNA sequence: TGTGCCAGCAGTATCTCACAGGGGGCACATGAAAAACTGTTTTTT. The rearrangement uses TRBV28 and TRBJ1-4; 9 bases are a match to TRBD1. The trim removed 5 bases at V and 6 bases at J, leaving 7 bases unmatched. The CDR3 contains 15 residues. Germline V gene data show CDR1 as MDHEN and CDR2 as SYDVKM.

This rearrangement joins TRBV5-4 to TRBJ2-1, with D perhaps matching TRBD1 (5 bases). The CDR3 spans 13 residues. Germline V CDR1 and CDR2: SGHNT, YYREEE (reference sequence). V was shortened by 2 bases and J by 8 bases, with 11 bases between the two germline ends. This chain's CDR3 is CASSLLEGDEQFF. DNA of the CDR3: TGTGCCAGCAGCTTACTGGAAGGGGATGAGCAGTTCTTC. The full variable domain, completed using reference TRBV5-4 and TRBJ2-1, is ETGVTQSPTHLIKTRGQQVTLRCSSQSGHNTVSWYQQALGQGPQFIFQYYREEENGRGNFPPRFSGLQFPNYSSELNVNALELDDSALYLCASSLLEGDEQFFGPGTRLTVL.

In this sample, this clone turned up a few times. The chain is built from TRBV30 and TRBJ2-1, with 9 bases that match TRBD2. V was pared by 5 bases and J by 4 bases, with 6 bases of the junction left unmatched. CDR3 length: 14 amino acids. Per germline, CDR1 GTSNPN and CDR2 SVGIG (reference sequence). Written as DNA, the CDR3 is TGTGCCTGGTCCGGGACTAGCACATACAATGAGCAGTTCTTC. It codes for CAWSGTSTYNEQFF.

This chain joins TRBV12-5 and TRBJ1-1, with no clear D. The V end lost 1 base, the J end lost 8 bases, and 11 bases lay between the germline ends. CDR3 length equals 13 residues. Germline V gene lookup returns CDR1 LGHNT and CDR2 FRNRAP. Here the CDR3 DNA reads TGTGCTAGTGGTTTGGGAGACATCAACGAAGCTTTCTTT. Amino acids: CASGLGDINEAFF.

The rearrangement links TRBV7-2 to TRBJ2-7; the match to TRBD1 covers 12 bases. The CDR3 length is 15 residues. Looked up from germline, CDR1 is SGHTA and CDR2 is FQGNSA. The V gene end was trimmed by 3 bases and the J gene end by 2 bases; junction bases not matched to a gene: 2. The CDR3, as DNA: TGTGCCAGCAGCTTCGGGACAGGGGGCACCTACGAGCAGTACTTC. This sequence encodes CASSFGTGGTYEQYF.

The chain is built from TRBV2 and TRBJ2-1, with 11 bases matching TRBD1. The V gene end was trimmed by 1 base and the J gene end by 7 bases; junction bases not matched to a gene: 9. The CDR3 covers 17 residues. CDR1 and CDR2 from the germline V gene are SNHLY and FYNNEI. In nucleotides, the CDR3 is TGTGCCAGCAGTGAAGAACAAGGACAGGGGGCCGGGAATGAGCAGTTCTTC. It translates to CASSEEQGQGAGNEQFF. Full variable domain (remainder filled in from reference TRBV2 and TRBJ2-1): EPEVTQTPSHQVTQMGQEVILRCVPISNHLYFYWYRQILGQKVEFLVSFYNNEISEKSEIFDDQFSVERPDGSNFTLKIRSTKLEDSAMYFCASSEEQGQGAGNEQFFGPGTRLTVL.

Here the CDR3 DNA reads TGTGCCAGCAGCTTGGGGGGGTTTTCTAGCACAGATACGCAGTATTTT. Amino acids: CASSLGGFSSTDTQYF. The J gene is TRBJ2-3, the V gene TRBV7-3, with 7 bases lining up with TRBD2. V lost 3 bases to trimming and J lost 0 bases; unmatched junction nucleotides: 6. Per the germline V gene, CDR1 is SGHTA and CDR2 is FQGTGA. The CDR3 contains 16 residues. The complete variable domain, with remaining parts taken from reference TRBV7-3 and TRBJ2-3, reads GAGVSQTPSNKVTEKGKYVELRCDPISGHTALYWYRQSLGQGPEFLIYFQGTGAADDSGLPNDRFFAVRPEGSVSTLKIQRTERGDSAVYLCASSLGGFSSTDTQYFGPGTRLTVL.

The rearrangement links TRBV27 to TRBJ1-5; the D gene is possibly TRBD1 (5 bases). The CDR3 consists of 15 residues. Trimming pared 4 bases from V and 2 bases from J, leaving 12 bases between. The germline V gene encodes CDR1 MNHEY and CDR2 SMNVEV (reference sequence). DNA of the CDR3: TGTGCCAGCAGTTCCCTGGGGGGAGGCAATCAGCCCCAGCATTTT. Its translation is CASSSLGGGNQPQHF.

The chain couples TRBV18 to TRBJ2-3, with TRBD1 as a possible D gene (6 bases). Germline CDR1 reads KGHSH; CDR2 reads LQKENI. This CDR3 has 16 residues. V dropped 2 bases and J dropped 4 bases, with 16 bases sitting between them. The CDR3 DNA is TGTGCCAGCTCACCAGGGGACAAGGGGCTCCCAGATACGCAGTATTTT. It yields the protein CASSPGDKGLPDTQYF. Complete variable domain (other parts from reference TRBV18 and TRBJ2-3): NAGVMQNPRHLVRRRGQEARLRCSPMKGHSHVYWYRQLPEEGLKFMVYLQKENIIDESGMPKERFSAEFPKEGPSILRIQQVVRGDSAAYFCASSPGDKGLPDTQYFGPGTRLTVL.

V usage is TRBV9 and J usage is TRBJ2-2; possibly TRBD2 for D (6 bases). The CDR3 is 16 amino acids. Trimming removed 5 bases at V and 0 bases at J, with 14 bases between. The germline CDR1 and CDR2 sequences are SGDLS and YYNGEE. As DNA, the CDR3 is TGTGCCAGCAGAGGCGGGGTAGCCGCGAACACCGGGGAGCTGTTTTTT. Protein sequence: CASRGGVAANTGELFF.

This clone appeared a few times. The V and J genes are TRBV5-1 and TRBJ2-1; 9 nucleotides align to TRBD1. V was pared by 2 bases and J by 8 bases, with 8 bases of the junction left unmatched. This CDR3 spans 15 amino acids. Germline CDR1 SGHRS, CDR2 YFSETQ. CDR3 coding DNA: TGCGCCAGCAGCTTAGGGACAGGGCGAGCCGATGAGCAGTTCTTC. The encoded protein is CASSLGTGRADEQFF. The full variable domain, with the rest looked up from reference TRBV5-1 and TRBJ2-1, is KAGVTQTPRYLIKTRGQQVTLSCSPISGHRSVSWYQQTPGQGLQFLFEYFSETQRNKGNFPGRFSGRQFSNSRSEMNVSTLELGDSALYLCASSLGTGRADEQFFGPGTRLTVL.

The V and J genes are TRBV9 and TRBJ2-2; 12 bases fit TRBD2. CDR1 is SGDLS, CDR2 YYNGEE, per germline. The CDR3 is made up of 17 amino acids. Germline trimming cut 5 bases from V and 3 bases from J; bases unmatched to any gene: 8. The CDR3 nucleotides read TGTGCCAGCAGTTTTCTAGCGGGAGGGGGGGACACCGGGGAGCTGTTTTTT. This sequence encodes CASSFLAGGGDTGELFF.

The rearrangement uses TRBV5-4 and TRBJ2-5; 10 bases line up with TRBD2. The end of the DNA fits TRBJ2-7 better, so the J call may be wrong. This CDR3 is built from 17 residues. CDR1 is SGHNT, CDR2 YYREEE, per germline (reference sequence). The CDR3 sequence: CASSSGSVAGGLHEQYF. Here the CDR3 DNA reads TGTGCCAGCAGCTCCGGCTCGGTAGCGGGGGGACTCCACGAGCAGTACTTC.

The V gene is TRBV7-9, the J gene TRBJ1-1; 7 nucleotides align to TRBD1. Germline V CDR1 and CDR2: SEHNR, FQNEAQ (reference sequence). The CDR3 covers 13 residues. V dropped 1 base and J dropped 6; count of bases not matched to a gene: 2. CDR3 amino acids: CASSLDRGAEAFF. The CDR3 DNA follows: TGTGCCAGCAGCTTAGACAGGGGCGCTGAAGCTTTCTTT.

This chain uses TRBV2 with TRBJ2-6; 10 bases match TRBD1. CDR3 length: 16 amino acids. The germline V gene encodes CDR1 SNHLY and CDR2 FYNNEI. The V gene end was trimmed by 4 bases and the J gene end by 3 bases; junction bases not matched to a gene: 3. Here the CDR3 reads CASSGGQGIGANVLTF. The CDR3 DNA follows: TGTGCCAGCAGTGGGGGACAGGGGATTGGGGCCAACGTCCTGACTTTC.